This TCR beta chain appears in the sequencing data of a study of cytomegalovirus exposure and HLA in healthy donors. Overall study findings and caveats: Immune exposure data for these donors was limited to CMV serostatus. Cytomegalovirus association was assigned to 170 or so TCR beta chains.

This CDR3 region has 14 residues. The germline V gene has CDR1 WNHNN and CDR2 SYGVQD (reference sequence). V trimming: 3 bases; J trimming: 3 bases; junction bases outside the gene matches: 3. Comment on this clone: Its cognate antigen is unknown.

Researchers ran the PCR with 60 Vbeta and 13 Jbeta primers. TCRdb's table, derived via immunoSEQ multiplex PCR, lists solely in-frame clones and lacks some. Here the sample spans roughly 130,000 clones, 74% being singletons. This receptor was taken from a woman in her fifties or sixties in good health and CMV-seropositive. What was sequenced was PBMCs. The chain combines TRBV10-1 with TRBJ2-7; 9 nucleotides align to TRBD1. The CDR3 nucleotides are TGCGCCAGCAGTGAACAGGGGGCACGCTACGAGCAGTACTTC. This encodes CASSEQGARYEQYF.